Detailed here is one T cell receptor beta chain. Its antigen is currently unknown. At one boundary the junction diverges from the germline segment, which might be a read error. Out of 10 ml of fresh peripheral blood came the PBMCs. Amplified TCR beta CDR3 regions derived from RNA transcripts. Initially, a first-round RT-PCR of the TCR CDR3 employed the HTBI primer set. MiXCR, applied by TCRdb to the multiplex PCR reads, yields one record per CDR3 protein. The sample carries about 350,000 distinct CDR3 sequences, around 13% recorded once. The data were taken from a study of T cells in Graves' hyperthyroidism and ophthalmopathy. Study findings and constraints: Most clonotypes that expanded in the thyroid above 0.001 also showed up in blood.

Germline-derived CDR1 and CDR2 are LGHDT and YNNKEL (reference sequence). This CDR3 spans 15 amino acids. The receptor comes from a woman in her 30s with Graves' hyperthyroidism. The chain uses TRBV3-1 and TRBJ2-5, with TRBD1 identical over 7 bases. Sequencing was carried out using blood. CDR3 bases: TGTGCCAGCAGCCTGAGGGAACAGGGGAGAGAGGCCCAGTACTTC. It translates to CASSLREQGREAQYF.